This entry lists 24 T cell receptor beta chains sequenced from one sample in a study of somatic mutations in cytotoxic T cells in rheumatoid arthritis. Clones were sequenced by immunoSEQ multiplex PCR, and TCRdb holds only the in-frame ones, with some missing. Of 15,000 or so clones in the sample, just over 90% were seen once. Sequencing was done on a sample of CD4+ T cells sorted from blood. All receptors come from a man in his 70s with rheumatoid arthritis.

V usage is TRBV6-5 and J usage is TRBJ2-7, with D possibly being TRBD1 (7 bases). Germline values: CDR1 MNHEY, CDR2 SVGAGI. There are 15 residues in the CDR3. The ends were cut back, 1 base at V and 4 bases at J, with 14 bases in the middle. CDR3 coding DNA: TGTGCCAGCAGTTACTTCTCAGGGGGGACTTACGAGCAGTACTTC. It specifies CASSYFSGGTYEQYF.

The genes are TRBV6-6 and TRBJ2-1, with 7 nucleotides matching TRBD2. Trimming removed 0 bases from V and 10 bases from J; junction bases left unmatched: 9. The germline CDR1 and CDR2 sequences are MNHNY and SVGAGI (reference sequence). This CDR3 contains 15 residues. For the CDR3, the DNA is TGTGCCAGCAGTTACTCGACTGGACTAGGAGGCGAGCAGTTCTTC. It yields the protein CASSYSTGLGGEQFF.

This rearrangement joins TRBV6-6 to TRBJ2-5; TRBD2 might be the D (6 bases). The CDR3 has 13 amino acids. Germline-derived CDR1 and CDR2 are MNHNY and SVGAGI (reference sequence). Between the trimmed V and J ends, which lost 8 bases and 5 bases, there was a span of 15 bases. CDR3: CASVQPGGETQYF. The CDR3 nucleotides read TGTGCCAGCGTCCAACCCGGAGGGGAGACCCAGTACTTC.

The chain is built from TRBV30 and TRBJ1-2; no definite D call. This CDR3 spans 13 amino acids. V was clipped by 2 bases and J by 3 bases, with 10 bases between them. Per germline, CDR1 GTSNPN and CDR2 SVGIG (reference sequence). The CDR3 reads CAWSISQDYGYTF. CDR3 DNA: TGTGCCTGGAGTATAAGTCAGGACTATGGCTACACCTTC.

There are a few counts of this clone. This sequence joins TRBV12-5 and TRBJ2-3, with 8 bases fitting TRBD2. The CDR3 totals 16 residues. CDR1 is LGHNT, CDR2 FRNRAP, per germline. J gave up 5 bases and V 1 base, and 8 bases lay outside the gene matches. The CDR3 DNA reads as TGTGCTAGTGGTTTGGCAACGGGAGGGCCGGTAGATACGCAGTATTTT. Its translation is CASGLATGGPVDTQYF. Full variable domain (outside the CDR3, taken from reference TRBV12-5 and TRBJ2-3): DARVTQTPRHKVTEMGQEVTMRCQPILGHNTVFWYRQTMMQGLELLAYFRNRAPLDDSGMPKDRFSAEMPDATLATLKIQPSEPRDSAVYFCASGLATGGPVDTQYFGPGTRLTVL.

CDR3 amino acids: CASSYTGQGLSYEQYF. In nucleotides, the CDR3 is TGTGCCAGCAGTTACACCGGACAGGGCCTCTCCTACGAGCAGTACTTC. This sequence joins TRBV6-5 and TRBJ2-7; 8 bases align to TRBD1. The CDR3 runs 16 residues. J gave up 0 bases and V 2 bases, and 6 bases lay outside the gene matches. Germline loops: CDR1 MNHEY, CDR2 SVGAGI.

CDR3 sequence: CASSPGFTEAFF. The CDR3 DNA reads as TGTGCCAGCAGCCCGGGGTTCACTGAAGCTTTCTTT. The chain uses TRBV5-6 and TRBJ1-1; no reliable D call. The V and J ends lost 4 bases and 4 bases respectively, with 8 bases between them. From germline, CDR1 is SGHDT and CDR2 YYEEEE. This CDR3 contains 12 residues.

This clone has only one observation. The chain is built from TRBV9 and TRBJ2-5; possible D gene TRBD1, 5 bases. The CDR3 is 15 residues long. The germline V gene has CDR1 SGDLS and CDR2 YYNGEE. Trimming shortened V by 0 bases and J by 3 bases, and 12 bases separated the two germline ends. The CDR3 region is CASSVAGRAEETQYF. CDR3 in DNA: TGTGCCAGCAGCGTAGCCGGCAGGGCCGAAGAGACCCAGTACTTC.

This clone was found once. The chain employs TRBV5-1 and TRBJ2-5, with no clear D. V lost 4 bases and J 3 bases, leaving 16 bases between the germline ends. The CDR3 consists of 15 residues. Per germline, CDR1 SGHRS and CDR2 YFSETQ. The CDR3: CASSRGSSQKETQYF. In nucleotides, the CDR3 is TGCGCCAGCAGCCGCGGATCCAGCCAAAAAGAGACCCAGTACTTC.

The chain links TRBV6-5 to TRBJ2-2; D remains ambiguous. The CDR3 consists of 15 residues. Germline CDR1 MNHEY, CDR2 SVGAGI. V lost 2 bases, J lost 6 bases, and 13 bases lay in between. The CDR3: CASSYQQRFAGELFF. CDR3 coding DNA: TGTGCCAGCAGTTACCAACAGAGATTCGCCGGGGAGCTGTTTTTT.

The V call is TRBV6-6, the J call TRBJ1-5; 8 positions agree with TRBD1. Trimming cost V 5 bases and J 7 bases; bases outside gene matches: 10. The germline gives CDR1 MNHNY, CDR2 SVGAGI (reference sequence). This CDR3 comprises 15 residues. The DNA of the CDR3 is TGTGCCAGCAGTGACCCAGGGGGCACGGGACAGCCCCAGCATTTT. Its protein is CASSDPGGTGQPQHF.

The chain employs TRBV14 and TRBJ1-5; D is undetermined. Germline V CDR1 and CDR2: SGHDN, FVKESK. The CDR3 length is 14 residues. The germline V and J ends were trimmed by 2 bases and 3 bases, with 8 bases remaining between them. The DNA for the CDR3 is TGTGCCAGCAGCCAACAGGCTACCAATCAGCCCCAGCATTTT. It translates to CASSQQATNQPQHF.

This clone has only one observation. The chain carries TRBV19 and TRBJ2-1; 8 positions match TRBD1. Germline values: CDR1 LNHDA, CDR2 SQIVND (reference sequence). The CDR3 loop spans 14 amino acids. Unmatched junction bases numbered 9, after V lost 8 bases and J lost 6 bases. The DNA of the CDR3 is TGTGCCAGTCGGCCCCACACAGGGGGCAATGAGCAGTTCTTC. This gives the protein CASRPHTGGNEQFF.

The V gene is TRBV7-7, the J gene TRBJ1-5; possibly TRBD1 for D (5 bases). Per germline, CDR1 SSHAT and CDR2 FNYEAQ (reference sequence). Trimming shortened V by 8 bases and J by 7 bases, and 18 bases separated the two germline ends. The CDR3 totals 14 residues. CDR3 coding DNA: TGTGCCAGCCCAGAGCCTCGGGGGAGACAGCCCCAGCATTTT. It codes for CASPEPRGRQPQHF.

The rearrangement links TRBV28 to TRBJ2-4, with a possible D match to TRBD2 (5 bases). The V gene's germline CDR1 is MDHEN and CDR2 SYDVKM. The CDR3 has 15 amino acids. V lost 3 bases and J 8 bases, leaving 17 bases between the germline ends. The CDR3 reads CASSFGAGAGDIQYF. The CDR3 nucleotides read TGTGCCAGCAGTTTCGGAGCCGGAGCCGGGGACATTCAGTACTTC.

This chain links TRBV27 with TRBJ1-6, with a tentative D call TRBD1 (5 bases). The V gene lost 5 bases and the J gene lost 2 bases, with 10 bases spanning the gap. Per germline, CDR1 MNHEY and CDR2 SMNVEV (reference sequence). This CDR3 comprises 15 residues. The chain's CDR3 is CASSRGRAYNSPLHF. CDR3 sequence (DNA): TGTGCCAGCAGTAGGGGTAGGGCCTATAATTCACCCCTCCACTTT.

The chain uses TRBV5-1 and TRBJ2-7, with D possibly TRBD1 on 6 matching bases. Trimming shortened V by 2 bases and J by 2 bases, and 14 bases separated the two germline ends. CDR1 SGHRS and CDR2 YFSETQ come from the germline V gene. The CDR3 contains 15 residues. The CDR3 nucleotides read TGCGCCAGCAGCTTCTCCCCAGGGGCAACCTACGAGCAGTACTTC. Translating it yields CASSFSPGATYEQYF.

This clone was seen only a few times. V usage is TRBV10-3 and J usage is TRBJ1-2, with a possible D match to TRBD1 (6 bases). The V gene lost 4 bases and the J gene lost 2 bases, with 8 bases spanning the gap. Germline CDR1 and CDR2: ENHRY and SYGVKD. The CDR3 spans 13 residues. The DNA of the CDR3 is TGTGCCATCAGTGTGGACAGCAACTATGGCTACACCTTC. It translates to CAISVDSNYGYTF.

The chain couples TRBV5-5 to TRBJ1-4; D not certain. The CDR3 is made up of 17 amino acids. Germline lookup yields CDR1 SGHKS and CDR2 YYEKEE (reference sequence). The V end lost 1 base, the J end lost 5 bases, and 18 bases lay between the germline ends. The CDR3 sequence is CASSLSTPTFENEKLFF. CDR3 bases: TGTGCCAGCAGCTTGTCGACACCCACATTTGAGAATGAAAAACTGTTTTTT.

The J gene is TRBJ1-2, the V gene TRBV6-1; weak D call: TRBD1 (5 bases). The germline V gene has CDR1 MNHNS and CDR2 SASEGT. CDR3 length equals 14 residues. Trimming removed 4 bases from V and 5 bases from J, with 14 bases in between. The CDR3: CASSVSQGGYGYTF. CDR3 DNA: TGTGCCAGCAGTGTATCTCAGGGAGGGTATGGCTACACCTTC.

The chain has TRBV5-6 and TRBJ2-1, with 12 bases aligning to TRBD2. The CDR3 is made up of 16 amino acids. With V trimmed by 4 bases and J by 4 bases, 6 bases remained unmatched. Germline CDR1 and CDR2: SGHDT and YYEEEE. CDR3 coding DNA: TGTGCCAGCAGCAGCCGGACTAGCGGGATTTACAATGAGCAGTTCTTC. It yields the protein CASSSRTSGIYNEQFF.

This chain joins TRBV5-4 and TRBJ2-1; TRBD1 is a possible D gene (5 bases). Trimming took 0 bases from V and 0 from J, leaving 7 bases between them. CDR1 SGHNT and CDR2 YYREEE come from the germline V gene (reference sequence). This CDR3 has 15 amino acids. The CDR3 reads CASSLDQGSYNEQFF. The CDR3, as DNA: TGTGCCAGCAGCTTGGATCAGGGCTCCTACAATGAGCAGTTCTTC.

The chain is built from TRBV5-5 and TRBJ2-7; D is possibly TRBD1 (6 bases). With 3 bases removed from V and 2 bases from J, the gap between germline ends came to 12 bases. Germline V gives CDR1 SGHKS, CDR2 YYEKEE (reference sequence). The CDR3 sequence is 14 residues long. Here the CDR3 DNA reads TGTGCCAGCAGCTCGGACAGTATGACCTACGAGCAGTACTTC. It specifies CASSSDSMTYEQYF.

This chain uses TRBV7-2 with TRBJ2-5, with 13 bases lining up with TRBD2. CDR3 size: 16 residues. The V segment lost 5 bases and the J segment 5 bases; nucleotides outside the gene matches: 8. The V gene's germline CDR1 is SGHTA and CDR2 FQGNSA. The CDR3 nucleotides read TGTGCCAGCAGCCGCCAGGGACTAGCGGGGAGGGAGACCCAGTACTTC. The encoded protein is CASSRQGLAGRETQYF.